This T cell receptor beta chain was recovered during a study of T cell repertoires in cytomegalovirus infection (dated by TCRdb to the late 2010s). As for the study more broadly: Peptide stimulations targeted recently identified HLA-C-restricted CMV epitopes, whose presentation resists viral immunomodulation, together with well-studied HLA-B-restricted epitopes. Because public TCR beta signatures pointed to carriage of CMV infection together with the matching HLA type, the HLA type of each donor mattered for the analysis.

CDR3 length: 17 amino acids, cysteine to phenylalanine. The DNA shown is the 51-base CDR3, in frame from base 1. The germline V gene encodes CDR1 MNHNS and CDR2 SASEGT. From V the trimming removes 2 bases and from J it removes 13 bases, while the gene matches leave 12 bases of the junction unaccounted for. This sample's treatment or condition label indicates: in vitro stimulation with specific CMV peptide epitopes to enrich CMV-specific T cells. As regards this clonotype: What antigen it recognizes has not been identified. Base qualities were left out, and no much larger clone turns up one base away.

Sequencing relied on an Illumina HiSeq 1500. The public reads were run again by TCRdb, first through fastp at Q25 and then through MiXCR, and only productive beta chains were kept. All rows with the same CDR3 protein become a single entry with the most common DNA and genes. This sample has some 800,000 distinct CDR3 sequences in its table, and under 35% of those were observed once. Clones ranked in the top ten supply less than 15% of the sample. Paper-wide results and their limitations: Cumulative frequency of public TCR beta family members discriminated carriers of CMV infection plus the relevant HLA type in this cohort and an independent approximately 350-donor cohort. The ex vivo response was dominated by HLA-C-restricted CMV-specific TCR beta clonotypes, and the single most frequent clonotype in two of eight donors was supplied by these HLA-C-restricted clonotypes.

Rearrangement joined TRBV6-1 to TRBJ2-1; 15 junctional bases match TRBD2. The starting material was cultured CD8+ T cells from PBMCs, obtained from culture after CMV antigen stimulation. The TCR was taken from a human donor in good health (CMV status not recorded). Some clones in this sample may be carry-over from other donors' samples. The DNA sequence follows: TGTGCCAGCAGTGAAATTGGGGGACTAGCGGGGGGTATGAAACAGTTCTTC. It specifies CASSEIGGLAGGMKQFF.